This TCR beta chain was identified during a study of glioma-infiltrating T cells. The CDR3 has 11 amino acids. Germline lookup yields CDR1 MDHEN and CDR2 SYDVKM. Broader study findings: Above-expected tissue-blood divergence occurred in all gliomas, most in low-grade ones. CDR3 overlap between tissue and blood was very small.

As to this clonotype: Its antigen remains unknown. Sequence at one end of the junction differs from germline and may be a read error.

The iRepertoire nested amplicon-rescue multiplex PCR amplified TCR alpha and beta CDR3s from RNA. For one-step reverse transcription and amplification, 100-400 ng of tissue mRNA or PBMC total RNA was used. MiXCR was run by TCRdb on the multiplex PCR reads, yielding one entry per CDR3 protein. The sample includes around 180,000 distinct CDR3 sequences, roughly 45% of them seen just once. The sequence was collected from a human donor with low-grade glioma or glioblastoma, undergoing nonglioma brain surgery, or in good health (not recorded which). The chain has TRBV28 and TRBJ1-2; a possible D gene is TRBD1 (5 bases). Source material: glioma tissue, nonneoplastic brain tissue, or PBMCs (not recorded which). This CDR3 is CDSRASYGYTF. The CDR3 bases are TGTGACAGCAGGGCTAGCTATGGCTACACCTTC.